Following are 2 T cell receptor beta chains from one sample sequenced in a study of OX40 agonist ivuxolimab in advanced cancers. TCRdb's copy holds only in-frame clones and misses some; the assay was immunoSEQ multiplex PCR. The sample has under 85,000 clones, 88% seen once. The sample here was CD4+ or CD8+ T cells sorted from blood, taken in a trial of the OX40 agonist ivuxolimab. The receptors derive from an adult with an advanced solid tumor such as melanoma, head and neck, liver or kidney cancer.

The rearrangement joins TRBV5-1 to TRBJ1-4; perhaps TRBD1 as D (6 bases). Trimming stripped 3 bases from V and 0 bases from J, with 12 bases between. Looked up from germline, CDR1 is SGHRS and CDR2 is YFSETQ. The CDR3 is made up of 16 amino acids. The CDR3 sequence is CASSSGAASTNEKLFF. The CDR3 nucleotides are TGCGCCAGCAGCTCAGGGGCAGCCTCAACTAATGAAAAACTGTTTTTT.

The rearrangement uses TRBV19 and TRBJ2-3, with 8 bases identical to TRBD2. The length of the CDR3 is 15 residues. Losses at the gene ends were 8 bases for V and 0 bases for J; bases not matched to a gene: 7. Germline lookup yields CDR1 LNHDA and CDR2 SQIVND (reference sequence). CDR3 protein: CASRGGHWSTDTQYF. The CDR3 DNA reads as TGTGCCAGTCGGGGGGGCCACTGGAGCACAGATACGCAGTATTTT.